What follows are 3 T cell receptor beta chains derived from one specimen sequenced in a study of T-cell reconstitution after alpha-beta-depleted transplantation in children. Unique molecular identifiers tagged the TCRbeta library. Each CDR3 protein gets one entry after TCRdb re-called the PCR reads with MiXCR. The sample shows under 350,000 distinct CDR3 sequences, 9.5% to 10% of them seen only once. Sequencing used PBMCs from the stem cell graft donor, obtained from the stem cell graft. The receptors were gathered from a human donor who donated a stem cell graft to a child with SCID.

This chain links TRBV12-3 or TRBV12-4 with TRBJ2-7; 7 bases line up with TRBD2. V lost 3 bases, J lost 2 bases, and 7 bases stayed unmatched. The CDR3 totals 15 residues. The CDR3 reads CASSLYRGVTYEQYF. For the CDR3, the DNA is TGTGCCAGCAGTTTGTACCGGGGGGTTACCTACGAGCAGTACTTC.

The rearrangement joins TRBV20-1 to TRBJ2-2; TRBD2 aligns across 11 bases. From germline, CDR1 is DFQATT and CDR2 SNEGSKA (reference sequence). The CDR3 runs 15 residues. J was trimmed by 6 bases and V by 3 bases; bases with no gene match: 6. The chain's CDR3 is CSASISGGAPGELFF. As DNA, the CDR3 is TGCAGTGCTAGCATTAGCGGGGGGGCCCCCGGGGAGCTGTTTTTT.

In this sample, this clonotype turned up a few times. The gene calls are TRBV20-1 and TRBJ2-5, with D tentatively TRBD2 (6 bases). The CDR3 runs to 15 residues. Germline lookup yields CDR1 DFQATT and CDR2 SNEGSKA (reference sequence). Trimming left V 0 bases short and J 5 bases short, with 16 bases between. The CDR3 sequence: CSARDLGGYGETQYF. CDR3 nucleotides: TGCAGTGCTAGAGATCTTGGGGGGTATGGCGAGACCCAGTACTTC.